This TCR beta chain was identified during a study of control samples from healthy donors and cancer patients. This clone was seen a single time. Sequencing was performed with immunoSEQ multiplex PCR; in TCRdb, only in-frame clones are kept and a portion is missing. The sample lists 40,000 to 60,000 clones, 70% to 90% seen once, with about 2.8% in the top ten. Germline V gene data show CDR1 as SGHRS and CDR2 as YFSETQ. The CDR3 is made up of 13 amino acids. With 0 bases removed from V and 7 bases from J, the gap between germline ends came to 10 bases. The chain has TRBV5-1 and TRBJ1-2; D is possibly TRBD1 (5 bases). The specimen sequenced was PBMCs. The origin of this receptor is a woman aged 50 to 65 with lung cancer. The chain's CDR3 is CASSLAGQGGYTF. As DNA, the CDR3 is TGCGCCAGCAGCTTGGCAGGCCAGGGTGGCTACACCTTC. The full variable domain, its missing parts supplied by reference TRBV5-1 and TRBJ1-2, is KAGVTQTPRYLIKTRGQQVTLSCSPISGHRSVSWYQQTPGQGLQFLFEYFSETQRNKGNFPGRFSGRQFSNSRSEMNVSTLELGDSALYLCASSLAGQGGYTFGSGTRLTVV.